The sequence of this T cell receptor (beta chain) was determined in a study of blood T cells in healthy people across ages. Points from the study as a whole: It was the long-lived donors that had more naive CD4+ cells and higher diversity than aged donors.

A second PCR, run for roughly 7 to 12 cycles, used a sample-barcoded 5' primer plus a J-beta primer mix. TCRdb ran MiXCR on the 5' RACE reads and lists one entry per CDR3 protein. The table includes hundreds of thousands of distinct CDR3 sequences, around half detected once. Trimming took off 1 base at V and 5 bases at J, with 11 bases between the two ends. Germline CDR1 reads SGHVS; CDR2 reads FNYEAQ. The CDR3 contains 14 residues. This clonotype appeared many times. Antigen specificity is unknown. This clonotype originated in an older woman in good health. Sequencing input: blood. The V call is TRBV7-6, the J call TRBJ2-5; possibly TRBD1 or TRBD2 for D (6 bases each). The CDR3 sequence is CASSLEGGAETQYF. DNA for the CDR3: TGTGCCAGCAGCTTAGAGGGGGGCGCGGAGACCCAGTACTTC.